This T cell receptor (beta chain) was sequenced in a study of T-cell memory formation after mild COVID-19 (dated by TCRdb to 2020 to 2022). Regarding the research as a whole: Most TCR sequence clusters were specific to one of the two donors. Longitudinal TCRalpha and TCRbeta repertoire sequencing tracked T-cell clones expanding and contracting after mild COVID-19 in a couple of donors. The cohort was made up of two young adult volunteers, one female and one male, who were previously healthy. Overall results and qualifications from the work: Clones contracting from day 15 to 85 had balanced CD4/CD8 phenotypes, while a second wave expanding from day 15 to 37 was biased towards CD4+. SARS-CoV-2 specificity was not confirmed for the second-wave clones peaking on day 37. Contracting CD4+ clones turned up mainly in the CM and EM memory subsets, whereas EMRA was where CD8+ clones were enriched. The study included only a couple of mild cases, and larger cohorts that include severe cases with pre-infection samples were judged to be necessary. Some responding clones were detected in pre-infection memory, which suggested that pre-existing cross-reactive memory T cells had joined the SARS-CoV-2 response.

The sequencing machine was an Illumina NovaSeq 6000. cDNA libraries for TCRalpha and TCRbeta were prepared by 5'RACE using constant-segment primers, with sample barcodes and unique molecular identifiers added. Trizol reagent was used to extract RNA from every sample. Amplification of the libraries took two PCR steps, and the second step added a second sample barcode plus Illumina TruSeq adapters. The libraries were sequenced on an Illumina NovaSeq using 2 x 150 bp paired-end reads. The authors processed their data as follows. With migec v1.2.7, reads were demultiplexed and then collapsed into UMI-guided consensus sequences. Using mixcr v2.1.11, UMI consensuses were aligned to TRA and TRB V and J templates and then assembled into clonotypes. Clonotypes were classified as expanded or contracted when called significant by both edgeR and NoisET, with noise models trained on biological replicates. edgeR calls used a false discovery rate-adjusted p below 0.01 and a log2 fold-change threshold of 1. As an exploratory analysis of dynamics, PCA with hierarchical clustering was applied to max-normalized trajectories of the 1000 most abundant clonotypes. Separately sequenced CD4+ and CD8+ repertoires were used to assign a CD4 or CD8 phenotype to each responding clone. TCRdb itself trimmed the public reads at Q25 with fastp, ran MiXCR and retained productive beta chains. CDR3 protein duplicates are merged, each entry listing the most common genes and DNA. The V and J calls here are based on TCRdb, not the publication. The sample has 100,000 or so distinct CDR3 sequences on record, 11% of them singletons. 40% of the sample is taken by the ten largest.

Trimming costs V 0 bases and J 5 bases, and their ends lie 7 bases apart. Its CDR3 holds 13 amino acids, cysteine through phenylalanine. The CDR3 DNA has 39 bases and is translated from base 1. The germline V gene provides CDR1 KGHSH and CDR2 LQKENI. In regard to this clonotype: The specificity of this receptor is unknown. No clone much larger than this one lies a single base away; base qualities are absent.

PBMCs were isolated by Ficoll-Paque density gradient centrifugation. The sequence was obtained from a man between 18 and 29 years old who had mild COVID-19 (a few samples of this study predate the infection). The sample titles of this study are shuffled in the database, so cell type and time point are left out; the donor was told from shared clones. The sequence joins TRBV18 to TRBJ1-2; a confident D gene designation cannot be given. Sample: PBMCs or a T cell subset sorted from them (not recorded which). The DNA reads TGTGCCAGCTCACCACCGGTACGTTATGGCTACACCTTC. Translation gives CASSPPVRYGYTF.